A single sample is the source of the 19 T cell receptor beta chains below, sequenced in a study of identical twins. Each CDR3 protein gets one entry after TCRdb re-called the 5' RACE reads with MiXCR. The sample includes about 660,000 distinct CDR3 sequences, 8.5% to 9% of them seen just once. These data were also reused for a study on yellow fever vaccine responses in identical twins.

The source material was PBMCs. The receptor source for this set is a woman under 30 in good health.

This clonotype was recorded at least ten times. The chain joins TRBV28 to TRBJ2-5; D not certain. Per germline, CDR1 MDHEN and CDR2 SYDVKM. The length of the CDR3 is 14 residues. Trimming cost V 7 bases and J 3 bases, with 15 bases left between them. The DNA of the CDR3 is TGTGCCAGCATGACGGTCTTGAATAAAGAGACCCAGTACTTC. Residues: CASMTVLNKETQYF.

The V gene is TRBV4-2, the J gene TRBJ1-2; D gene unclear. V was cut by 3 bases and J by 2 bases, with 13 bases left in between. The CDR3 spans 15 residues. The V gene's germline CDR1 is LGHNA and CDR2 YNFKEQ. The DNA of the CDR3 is TGTGCCAGCAGCCAGGATGTACAGAAGAACTATGGCTACACCTTC. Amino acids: CASSQDVQKNYGYTF.

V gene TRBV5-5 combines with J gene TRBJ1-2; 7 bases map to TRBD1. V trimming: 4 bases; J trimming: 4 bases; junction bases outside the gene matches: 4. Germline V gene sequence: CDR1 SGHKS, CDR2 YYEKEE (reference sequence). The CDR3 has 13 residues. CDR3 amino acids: CASSPTGAYGYTF. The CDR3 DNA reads TGTGCCAGCAGCCCAACAGGGGCCTATGGCTACACCTTC. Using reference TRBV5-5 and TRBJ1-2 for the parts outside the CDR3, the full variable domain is DAGVTQSPTHLIKTRGQQVTLRCSPISGHKSVSWYQQVLGQGPQFIFQYYEKEERGRGNFPDRFSARQFPNYSSELNVNALLLGDSALYLCASSPTGAYGYTFGSGTRLTVV.

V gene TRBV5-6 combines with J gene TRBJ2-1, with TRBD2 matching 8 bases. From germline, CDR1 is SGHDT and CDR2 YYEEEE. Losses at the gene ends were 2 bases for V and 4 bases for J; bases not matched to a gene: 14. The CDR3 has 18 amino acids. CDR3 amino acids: CASSFLGFGGGPYNEQFF. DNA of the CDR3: TGTGCCAGCAGCTTTCTTGGGTTCGGCGGGGGGCCTTACAATGAGCAGTTCTTC.

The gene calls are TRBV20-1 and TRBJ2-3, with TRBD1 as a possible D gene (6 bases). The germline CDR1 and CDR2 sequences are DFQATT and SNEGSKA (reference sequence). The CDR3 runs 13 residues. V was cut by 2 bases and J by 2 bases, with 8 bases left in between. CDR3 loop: CSARQGNTDTQYF. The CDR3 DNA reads TGCAGTGCTAGACAGGGGAACACAGATACGCAGTATTTT.

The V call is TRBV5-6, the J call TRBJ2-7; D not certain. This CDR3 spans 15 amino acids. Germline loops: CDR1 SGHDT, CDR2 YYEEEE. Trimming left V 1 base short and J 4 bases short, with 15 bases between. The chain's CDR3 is CASSLRTPHLYEQYF. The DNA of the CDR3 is TGTGCCAGCAGCTTGAGGACCCCACACCTTTACGAGCAGTACTTC.

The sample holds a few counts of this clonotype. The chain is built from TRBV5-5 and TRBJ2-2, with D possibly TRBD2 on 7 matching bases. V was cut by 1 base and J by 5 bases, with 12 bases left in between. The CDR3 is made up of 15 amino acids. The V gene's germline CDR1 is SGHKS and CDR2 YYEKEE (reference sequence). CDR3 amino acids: CASSLMGGATGELFF. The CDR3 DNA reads TGTGCCAGCAGCTTGATGGGGGGGGCAACCGGGGAGCTGTTTTTT.

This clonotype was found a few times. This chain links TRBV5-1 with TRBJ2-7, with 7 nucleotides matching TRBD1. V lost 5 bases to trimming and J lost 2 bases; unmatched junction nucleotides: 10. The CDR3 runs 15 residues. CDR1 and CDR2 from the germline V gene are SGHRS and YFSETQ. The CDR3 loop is CASSFNPGQTYEQYF. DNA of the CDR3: TGCGCCAGCAGTTTTAATCCGGGACAGACCTACGAGCAGTACTTC.

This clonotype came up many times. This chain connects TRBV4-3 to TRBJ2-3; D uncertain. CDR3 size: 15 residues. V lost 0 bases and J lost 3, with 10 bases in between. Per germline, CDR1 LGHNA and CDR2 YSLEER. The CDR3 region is CASSQDRQRTDTQYF. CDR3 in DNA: TGCGCCAGCAGCCAAGATAGGCAAAGAACAGATACGCAGTATTTT.

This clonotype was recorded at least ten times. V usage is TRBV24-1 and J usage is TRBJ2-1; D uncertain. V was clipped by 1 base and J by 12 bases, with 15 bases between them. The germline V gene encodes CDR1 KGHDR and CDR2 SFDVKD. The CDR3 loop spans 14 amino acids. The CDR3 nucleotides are TGTGCCACCAGTGATTTCCTCAGGTCTTCCTCGCAGTTCTTC. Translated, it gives CATSDFLRSSSQFF.

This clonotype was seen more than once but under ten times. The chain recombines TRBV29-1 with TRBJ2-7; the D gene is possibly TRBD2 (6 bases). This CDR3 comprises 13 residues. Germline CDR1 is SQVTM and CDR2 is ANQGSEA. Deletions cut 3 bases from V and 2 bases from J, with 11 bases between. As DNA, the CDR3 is TGCAGCGTTGAGCGGGACTGGCCCTACGAGCAGTACTTC. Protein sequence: CSVERDWPYEQYF.

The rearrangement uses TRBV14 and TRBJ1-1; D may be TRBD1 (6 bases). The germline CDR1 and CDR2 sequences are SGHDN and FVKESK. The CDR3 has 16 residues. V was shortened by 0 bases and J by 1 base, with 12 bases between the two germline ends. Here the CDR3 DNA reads TGTGCCAGCAGCCAAGATCGGGGGGCAAAGAACACTGAAGCTTTCTTT. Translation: CASSQDRGAKNTEAFF.

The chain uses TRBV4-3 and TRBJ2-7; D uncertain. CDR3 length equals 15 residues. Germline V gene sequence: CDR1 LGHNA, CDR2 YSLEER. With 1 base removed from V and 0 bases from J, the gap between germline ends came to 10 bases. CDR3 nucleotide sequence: TGCGCCAGCAGCCAAGTGAGTGGAATCTCCTACGAGCAGTACTTC. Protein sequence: CASSQVSGISYEQYF.

DNA of the CDR3: TGTGCCACCAGTGATTCGGAGGGGGGACGGAACTACGAGCAGTACTTC. This sequence encodes CATSDSEGGRNYEQYF. V usage is TRBV24-1 and J usage is TRBJ2-7, with D perhaps assigned TRBD1 or TRBD2 (6 bases each). CDR3 length: 16 amino acids. CDR1 is KGHDR and CDR2 is SFDVKD in the germline V gene. Between the trimmed V and J ends, which lost 2 bases and 3 bases, there was a span of 16 bases.

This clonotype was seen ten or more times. The DNA of the CDR3 is TGTGCCAGCAGCTTCCTCCCTGGGTCTGGGGCCAACGTCCTGACTTTC. Translated: CASSFLPGSGANVLTF. The gene calls are TRBV3-1 and TRBJ2-6; no clear D. The germline V and J ends were trimmed by 5 bases and 1 base, with 12 bases remaining between them. The V gene's germline CDR1 is LGHDT and CDR2 YNNKEL (reference sequence). The CDR3 is made up of 16 amino acids.

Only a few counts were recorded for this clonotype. CDR3 nucleotides: TGTGCCAGCTCACCACTTGGAGGGGACTTGTACACTGAAGCTTTCTTT. Its translation is CASSPLGGDLYTEAFF. The chain employs TRBV18 and TRBJ1-1; a possible D gene is TRBD1 (5 bases). The CDR3 loop spans 16 amino acids. Germline CDR1 and CDR2: KGHSH and LQKENI. With 1 base removed from V and 3 bases from J, the gap between germline ends came to 15 bases.

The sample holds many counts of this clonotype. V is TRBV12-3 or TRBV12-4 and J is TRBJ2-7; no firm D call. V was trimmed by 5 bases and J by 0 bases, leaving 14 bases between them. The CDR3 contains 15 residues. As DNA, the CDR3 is TGTGCCAGCAGTCCCACAGCCCAGAGCTCCTACGAGCAGTACTTC. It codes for CASSPTAQSSYEQYF.

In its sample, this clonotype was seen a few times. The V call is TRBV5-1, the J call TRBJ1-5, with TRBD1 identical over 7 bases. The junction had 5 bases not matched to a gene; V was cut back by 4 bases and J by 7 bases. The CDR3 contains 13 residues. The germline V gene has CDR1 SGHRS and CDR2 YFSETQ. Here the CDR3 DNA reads TGCGCCAGCAGCGCCACAGGGGACCAGCCCCAGCATTTT. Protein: CASSATGDQPQHF. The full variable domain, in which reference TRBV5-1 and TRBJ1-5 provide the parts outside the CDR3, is KAGVTQTPRYLIKTRGQQVTLSCSPISGHRSVSWYQQTPGQGLQFLFEYFSETQRNKGNFPGRFSGRQFSNSRSEMNVSTLELGDSALYLCASSATGDQPQHFGDGTRLSIL.

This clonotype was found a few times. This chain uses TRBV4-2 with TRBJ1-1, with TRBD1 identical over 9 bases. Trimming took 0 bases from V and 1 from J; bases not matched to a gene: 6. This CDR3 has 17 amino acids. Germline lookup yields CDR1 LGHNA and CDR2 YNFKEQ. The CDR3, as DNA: TGTGCCAGCAGCCAAGATCTGGACAGGGGACCGAACACTGAAGCTTTCTTT. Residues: CASSQDLDRGPNTEAFF.